This T cell receptor (beta chain) is from a study of neurological immune-mediated disorders (dated by TCRdb to about 2019). Study-wide context: Of the roughly 34 multiple sclerosis patients, about 30 had relapsing-remitting MS and 3 had secondary progressive MS. The study compared peripheral blood TCR-beta repertoires of HTLV-I-associated myelopathy (HAM/TSP) patients, multiple sclerosis patients and healthy controls using UMI-based sequencing. The approximately 100 TCR-beta libraries included longitudinal samples, technical triplicates and paired sorted CD4+ and CD8+ T-cell subsets alongside PBMC samples. The cohort comprised 68 subjects: approximately 15 HAM/TSP patients, some 34 multiple sclerosis patients and about 20 healthy controls.

cDNA synthesis used template-switch 5'RACE with a primer carrying a 10-nucleotide random unique molecular identifier tagging each TCR transcript. Every sequencing run covered 15-18 subjects and yielded more than 160 million TCR-beta sequences. The RNeasy kit was used for extraction of total RNA. TCR-beta VDJ regions were amplified with primers for the TCR constant region and the 5'RACE anchor, using the KAPA Real-time Library Amplification kit. A first PCR added sample indexes and Illumina adaptors, and a second PCR then raised library yield. After Ampure bead purification, the TCR product of roughly 650 bp was size-selected on a 2% E-gel SizeSelection system. Library quality was checked on a Bioanalyzer, concentration was measured with Qubit, and libraries were quantified with the Kapa Library Quantification kit before pooling. An Illumina HiSeq 2500 sequenced the libraries paired-end 2 x 150 bp. To increase sequence diversity, roughly 24-30% phiX was spiked into each library pool. For the original study's pipeline: The UMI-based MiGEC pipeline processed quality-filtered reads and removed over 85% of raw TCR sequences during error correction. VDJ genes were aligned to IMGT germline references, and each clonotype was defined by a unique CDR3 amino acid sequence together with V-J genes. Clonal expansion, Shannon diversity and CDR3 relatedness (CalcPairwiseDistances, ClusterSamples) were evaluated with VDJtools, and phylogenetic trees were built with CLCbio workbench. A clone was classed as expanded if it had 8 or more unique UMIs, a cutoff based on coefficient-of-variation modelling across technical triplicates. Clones were called with MiXCR by TCRdb after fastp trimmed the public reads at Q25, and only in-frame beta chains were retained. For every CDR3 protein sequence, its rows merge into one entry that carries the most common genes and DNA. The V and J calls follow TCRdb's processing rather than the paper's. The sample table holds around 70,000 distinct CDR3 sequences, of which roughly 5.6% were seen once. Jointly, the top ten make up 2.8% of the sample.

This clonotype occurred many times. What antigen it recognizes has not been identified. No qualities accompany the bases; no much larger clone lies one base away. Unsorted PBMC libraries were generated from 2 million PBMCs stored in RNAlater at -80 °C until RNA extraction. The multiple sclerosis patients were enrolled in a US clinical protocol that evaluated disease progression with magnetic resonance imaging. PBMCs were separated from peripheral blood using Ficoll-Hypaque density gradient centrifugation and then cryopreserved in liquid nitrogen. Study-wide conclusions, independent of this receptor: The MS cluster showed no association with clinical or MRI features, and the authors stated that larger cohorts are needed. Phylogenetic analysis grouped repertoires from 18 of 34 MS patients into a cluster of related CDR3 sequences, suggesting a possible repertoire-level signature. Across subjects, expanded clones never shared an identical CDR3 amino acid sequence, which suggests that the TCR-beta repertoires in every group were private. TCR clonal expansion was highest in HAM/TSP patients and lowest in MS patients, with MS patients falling below even healthy controls.

The CDR3 measures 13 amino acids from cysteine to phenylalanine. CDR3 DNA is the only sequence kept; it has 39 bases, read in frame from the first base. CDR1 and CDR2 are drawn from the germline V gene: SGHRS, YFSETQ. The V and J ends are trimmed by 0 bases and 2 bases, leaving 6 bases between them. This receptor was taken from a woman in her thirties with multiple sclerosis. The chain uses TRBV5-1 and TRBJ2-7; no D gene can be assigned with confidence. Sequencing was done on a sample of PBMCs. In nucleotides, the sequence is TGCGCCAGCAGCTTGGAACAGACCTACGAGCAGTACTTC. Translated, it gives CASSLEQTYEQYF.